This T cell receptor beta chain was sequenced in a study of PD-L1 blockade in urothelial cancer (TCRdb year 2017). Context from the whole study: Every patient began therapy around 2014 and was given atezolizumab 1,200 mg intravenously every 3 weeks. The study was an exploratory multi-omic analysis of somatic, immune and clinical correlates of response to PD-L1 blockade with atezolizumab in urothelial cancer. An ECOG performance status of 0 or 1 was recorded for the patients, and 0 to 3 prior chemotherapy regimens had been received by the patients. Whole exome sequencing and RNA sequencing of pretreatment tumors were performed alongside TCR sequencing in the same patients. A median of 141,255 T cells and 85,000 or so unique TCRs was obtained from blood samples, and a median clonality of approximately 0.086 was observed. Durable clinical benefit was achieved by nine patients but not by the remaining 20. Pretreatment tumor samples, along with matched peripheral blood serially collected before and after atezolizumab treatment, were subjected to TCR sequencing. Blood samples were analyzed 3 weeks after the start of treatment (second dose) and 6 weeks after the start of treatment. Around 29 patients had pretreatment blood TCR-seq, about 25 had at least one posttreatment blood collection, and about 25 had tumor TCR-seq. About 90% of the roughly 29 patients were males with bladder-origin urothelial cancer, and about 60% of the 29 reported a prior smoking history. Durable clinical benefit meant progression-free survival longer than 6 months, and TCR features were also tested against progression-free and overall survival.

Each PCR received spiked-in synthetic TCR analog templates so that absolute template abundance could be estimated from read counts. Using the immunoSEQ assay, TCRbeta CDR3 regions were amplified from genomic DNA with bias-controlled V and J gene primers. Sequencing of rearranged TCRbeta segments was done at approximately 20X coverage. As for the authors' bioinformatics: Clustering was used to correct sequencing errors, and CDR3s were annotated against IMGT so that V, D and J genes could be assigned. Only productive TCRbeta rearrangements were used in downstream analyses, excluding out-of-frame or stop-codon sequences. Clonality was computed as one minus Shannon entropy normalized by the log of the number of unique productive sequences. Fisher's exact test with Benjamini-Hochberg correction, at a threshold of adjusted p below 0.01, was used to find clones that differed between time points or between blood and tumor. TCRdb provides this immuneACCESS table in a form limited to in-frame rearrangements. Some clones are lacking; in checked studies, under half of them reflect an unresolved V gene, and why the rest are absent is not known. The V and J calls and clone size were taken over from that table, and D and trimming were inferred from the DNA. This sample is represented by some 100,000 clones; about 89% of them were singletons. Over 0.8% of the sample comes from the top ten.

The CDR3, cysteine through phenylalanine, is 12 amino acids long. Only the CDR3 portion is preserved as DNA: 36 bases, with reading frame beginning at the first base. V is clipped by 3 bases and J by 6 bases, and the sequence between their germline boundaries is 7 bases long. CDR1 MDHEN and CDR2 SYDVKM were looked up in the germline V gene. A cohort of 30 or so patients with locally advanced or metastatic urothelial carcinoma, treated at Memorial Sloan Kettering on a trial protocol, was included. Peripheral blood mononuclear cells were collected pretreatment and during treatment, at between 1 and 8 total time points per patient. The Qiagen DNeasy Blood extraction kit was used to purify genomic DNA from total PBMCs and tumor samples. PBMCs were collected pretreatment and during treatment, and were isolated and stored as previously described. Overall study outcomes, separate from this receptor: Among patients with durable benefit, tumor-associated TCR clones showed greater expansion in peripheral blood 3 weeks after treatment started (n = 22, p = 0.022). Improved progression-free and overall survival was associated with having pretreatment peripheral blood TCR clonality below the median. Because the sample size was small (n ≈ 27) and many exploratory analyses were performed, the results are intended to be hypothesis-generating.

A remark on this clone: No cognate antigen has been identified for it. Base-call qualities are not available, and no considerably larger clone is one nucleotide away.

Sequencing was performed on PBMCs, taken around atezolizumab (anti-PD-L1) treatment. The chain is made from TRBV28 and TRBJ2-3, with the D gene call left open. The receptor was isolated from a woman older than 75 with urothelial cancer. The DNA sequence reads TGTGCCAGCAGTTTCGTCCTCGATACGCAGTATTTT. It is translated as CASSFVLDTQYF.